The 32 T cell receptor beta chains reported below all come from one sample, sequenced in a study of control samples from healthy donors and cancer patients. The repertoire was sequenced with immunoSEQ multiplex PCR; TCRdb's copy has only in-frame clones and lacks some. The data contain tens of thousands of clones, roughly 89% of them singletons. The sample was blood. These receptors came from a man in his fifties in good health.

In the case of this clone: The sample holds other DNA sequences that translate to the same CDR3. The gene calls are TRBV5-1 and TRBJ1-1, with TRBD1 matching over 7 bases. With 4 bases clipped from V and 1 base from J, the junction kept 1 base outside the gene matches. The CDR3 is made up of 13 amino acids. The germline V gene encodes CDR1 SGHRS and CDR2 YFSETQ. The CDR3 region is CASSRQGNTEAFF. DNA of the CDR3: TGCGCCAGCAGCCGACAGGGGAACACTGAAGCTTTCTTT.

The rearrangement joins TRBV5-1 to TRBJ2-2, with 8 bases aligning to TRBD1. J lost 7 bases, V lost 1 base, and 6 bases had no gene match. CDR1 and CDR2 (germline): SGHRS, YFSETQ. The CDR3 loop spans 15 amino acids. CDR3 loop: CASSLIRGPHGELFF. The CDR3 DNA reads as TGCGCCAGCAGCTTGATCAGGGGGCCTCACGGGGAGCTGTTTTTT. Variable domain in full (rest from reference TRBV5-1 and TRBJ2-2): KAGVTQTPRYLIKTRGQQVTLSCSPISGHRSVSWYQQTPGQGLQFLFEYFSETQRNKGNFPGRFSGRQFSNSRSEMNVSTLELGDSALYLCASSLIRGPHGELFFGEGSRLTVL.

The rearrangement joins TRBV7-6 to TRBJ1-6; TRBD1 matches 7 bases. The germline V gene has CDR1 SGHVS and CDR2 FNYEAQ. The CDR3 spans 14 residues. The J segment lost 7 bases and the V segment lost 3 bases, leaving 3 bases of the junction unmatched. CDR3 in DNA: TGTGCCAGCAGCTTGGCAGGGGGAAATTCACCCCTCCACTTT. It translates to CASSLAGGNSPLHF.

This clone has only a few counts. This chain links TRBV9 with TRBJ1-2, with 8 bases aligning to TRBD1. This CDR3 contains 15 residues. The germline CDR1 and CDR2 sequences are SGDLS and YYNGEE. The trim removed 4 bases at V and 1 base at J, leaving 6 bases unmatched. CDR3 protein: CASSSGQGYNYGYTF. For the CDR3, the DNA is TGTGCCAGCAGCTCCGGACAGGGATATAACTATGGCTACACCTTC.

The V call is TRBV6-1, the J call TRBJ2-1; possible D gene TRBD2, 5 bases. The CDR3 loop spans 14 amino acids. The ends were cut back, 3 bases at V and 4 bases at J, with 10 bases in the middle. From germline, CDR1 is MNHNS and CDR2 SASEGT. The CDR3 sequence is CASSDLRGYNEQFF. The DNA of the CDR3 is TGTGCCAGCAGTGACCTACGAGGGTACAATGAGCAGTTCTTC.

The chain couples TRBV5-1 to TRBJ2-5; TRBD1 matches at 7 bases. Germline CDR1 SGHRS, CDR2 YFSETQ. The CDR3 sequence is 15 residues long. Trimming cost V 1 base and J 5 bases; bases outside gene matches: 8. This CDR3 is CASSLSSTGPETQYF. The CDR3 DNA is TGCGCCAGCAGCTTGTCCTCGACAGGGCCGGAGACCCAGTACTTC. The full variable domain, in which reference TRBV5-1 and TRBJ2-5 provide the parts outside the CDR3, is KAGVTQTPRYLIKTRGQQVTLSCSPISGHRSVSWYQQTPGQGLQFLFEYFSETQRNKGNFPGRFSGRQFSNSRSEMNVSTLELGDSALYLCASSLSSTGPETQYFGPGTRLLVL.

The J gene is TRBJ1-5, the V gene TRBV30; TRBD1 matches at 9 bases. V trimming: 2 bases; J trimming: 5 bases; junction bases outside the gene matches: 1. Germline V gives CDR1 GTSNPN, CDR2 SVGIG (reference sequence). The CDR3 is made up of 13 amino acids. For the CDR3, the DNA is TGTGCCTGGAGTCGACAGGGGGATCAGCCCCAGCATTTT. Amino acids: CAWSRQGDQPQHF.

This clone came up many times. The chain employs TRBV5-4 and TRBJ1-2; possibly TRBD1 for D (5 bases). The ends were cut back, 0 bases at V and 4 bases at J, with 16 bases in the middle. This CDR3 contains 16 residues. CDR1 is SGHNT and CDR2 is YYREEE in the germline V gene (reference sequence). The CDR3 loop is CASSLGRGGQGYGYTF. The CDR3 bases are TGTGCCAGCAGCTTGGGCAGAGGAGGGCAGGGCTATGGCTACACCTTC. Using reference TRBV5-4 and TRBJ1-2 for the parts outside the CDR3, the full variable domain is ETGVTQSPTHLIKTRGQQVTLRCSSQSGHNTVSWYQQALGQGPQFIFQYYREEENGRGNFPPRFSGLQFPNYSSELNVNALELDDSALYLCASSLGRGGQGYGYTFGSGTRLTVV.

This clone was seen once. The chain uses TRBV15 and TRBJ2-4; the match to TRBD1 covers 7 bases. The CDR3 is made up of 16 amino acids. The germline gives CDR1 LNHNV, CDR2 YYDKDF (reference sequence). Germline trimming cut 1 base from V and 9 bases from J; bases unmatched to any gene: 12. The CDR3 sequence is CATSRGLTGPEIIQYF. The CDR3 DNA is TGTGCCACCAGCAGAGGGTTGACAGGGCCGGAGATCATTCAGTACTTC.

This chain uses TRBV7-9 with TRBJ2-7; possibly TRBD1 for D (6 bases). The CDR3 covers 15 residues. Germline lookup yields CDR1 SEHNR and CDR2 FQNEAQ (reference sequence). Trimming took 2 bases from V and 2 from J, leaving 13 bases between them. DNA of the CDR3: TGTGCCAGCAGCTTATTCGGGGCAGGGGCCTACGAGCAGTACTTC. It codes for CASSLFGAGAYEQYF.

This sequence joins TRBV2 and TRBJ1-5, with no clear D. V was trimmed by 4 bases and J by 0 bases, leaving 7 bases between them. From germline, CDR1 is SNHLY and CDR2 FYNNEI. This CDR3 is built from 14 residues. The CDR3 region is CASSGVLSNQPQHF. In DNA, the CDR3 is TGTGCCAGCAGTGGAGTTCTTAGCAATCAGCCCCAGCATTTT.

The chain uses TRBV9 and TRBJ2-4; TRBD1 matches at 10 bases. V shed 2 bases, J shed 0 bases, and the junction held 2 bases outside the gene matches. The CDR3 is 16 amino acids. Germline loops: CDR1 SGDLS, CDR2 YYNGEE. In DNA form, the CDR3 reads TGTGCCAGCAGCGTGGGGACAGGGGAAGCCAAAAACATTCAGTACTTC. It codes for CASSVGTGEAKNIQYF.

The chain carries TRBV5-6 and TRBJ1-2, with a possible D match to TRBD1 (5 bases). Germline CDR1 and CDR2: SGHDT and YYEEEE. The V end was cut by 4 bases, the J end by 2 bases, with 12 bases between. The CDR3 consists of 14 residues. This CDR3 is CASSPRGANYGYTF. DNA for the CDR3: TGTGCCAGCAGCCCCCGCGGGGCGAACTATGGCTACACCTTC.

This chain uses TRBV5-6 with TRBJ1-3; TRBD1 is a possible D gene (6 bases). This CDR3 has 16 residues. CDR1 and CDR2 (germline): SGHDT, YYEEEE. Trimming removed 2 bases from V and 0 bases from J, with 12 bases in between. This CDR3 is CASSFWGPYSGNTIYF. CDR3 in DNA: TGTGCCAGCAGCTTTTGGGGGCCGTACTCTGGAAACACCATATATTTT.

This chain links TRBV6-5 with TRBJ1-2; the D gene is possibly TRBD1 (6 bases). This CDR3 comprises 15 residues. Germline CDR1 is MNHEY and CDR2 is SVGAGI. Trimming left V 0 bases short and J 0 bases short, with 8 bases between. The CDR3 DNA sequence: TGTGCCAGCAGTTACTCGACAGGAACTAACTATGGCTACACCTTC. Protein: CASSYSTGTNYGYTF.

The chain couples TRBV9 to TRBJ1-1, with D unclear. Germline V lookup: CDR1 SGDLS, CDR2 YYNGEE. The CDR3 is 14 residues long. Trimming shortened V by 0 bases and J by 1 base, and 7 bases separated the two germline ends. The CDR3 sequence: CASSVAPGNTEAFF. For the CDR3, the DNA is TGTGCCAGCAGCGTAGCTCCAGGGAACACTGAAGCTTTCTTT.

J is TRBJ2-7 and V is TRBV7-2; D possibly corresponds to TRBD2 (6 bases). V lost 1 base and J lost 0, with 10 bases in between. The CDR3 contains 15 residues. Germline V gene data show CDR1 as SGHTA and CDR2 as FQGNSA. CDR3 sequence: CASSLGGGASYEQYF. The CDR3 DNA is TGTGCCAGCAGCTTAGGCGGCGGGGCCTCCTACGAGCAGTACTTC.

This chain connects TRBV9 to TRBJ2-7; 7 bases are a match to TRBD1. The CDR3 has 16 amino acids. Per the germline V gene, CDR1 is SGDLS and CDR2 is YYNGEE. Losses at the gene ends were 3 bases for V and 3 bases for J; bases not matched to a gene: 12. CDR3 in amino acids: CASSATPDRELYEQYF. Written as DNA, the CDR3 is TGTGCCAGCAGCGCGACCCCAGACAGGGAACTCTACGAGCAGTACTTC.

The rearrangement uses TRBV10-2 and TRBJ1-6, with D unresolved. The CDR3 has 14 amino acids. Per the germline V gene, CDR1 is WSHSY and CDR2 is SAAADI. Trimming cost V 3 bases and J 10 bases, with 13 bases left between them. Here the CDR3 reads CASSDDGPSSPLHF. CDR3 in DNA: TGCGCCAGCAGTGACGACGGGCCATCCTCACCCCTCCACTTT.

The chain has TRBV3-1 (or the pseudogene TRBV3-2) and TRBJ2-1, with 11 bases lining up with TRBD2. CDR1 LGHDT and CDR2 YNNKEL come from the germline V gene (reference sequence). J gave up 6 bases and V 8 bases, and 9 bases lay outside the gene matches. CDR3 length: 15 residues. The CDR3 DNA follows: TGTGCCAGCTCCCTAGCGGGGGGACCCACCAATGAGCAGTTCTTC. Its protein product is CASSLAGGPTNEQFF.

The gene calls are TRBV18 and TRBJ2-5; the match to TRBD2 covers 11 bases. V shed 3 bases, J shed 5 bases, and the junction held 2 bases outside the gene matches. This CDR3 comprises 14 residues. CDR1 and CDR2 (germline): KGHSH, LQKENI. In DNA, the CDR3 is TGTGCCAGCTCACCTAGACTAGCGGGGGAGACCCAGTACTTC. Protein product: CASSPRLAGETQYF.

The J gene is TRBJ2-5, the V gene TRBV5-4; TRBD2 agrees at 9 bases. The CDR3 has 16 amino acids. CDR1 is SGHNT, CDR2 YYREEE, per germline (reference sequence). The V and J ends lost 0 bases and 8 bases, in that order; junction bases with no gene match: 11. DNA for the CDR3: TGTGCCAGCAGCTTGGCCCCGGAGCTAGCGGGGAAAACCCAGTACTTC. Translating it yields CASSLAPELAGKTQYF. Full variable domain (remainder filled in from reference TRBV5-4 and TRBJ2-5): ETGVTQSPTHLIKTRGQQVTLRCSSQSGHNTVSWYQQALGQGPQFIFQYYREEENGRGNFPPRFSGLQFPNYSSELNVNALELDDSALYLCASSLAPELAGKTQYFGPGTRLLVL.

In this sample, this clone turned up a few times. This rearrangement joins TRBV7-9 to TRBJ1-3; 7 bases are shared with TRBD1. J was trimmed by 8 bases and V by 3 bases; bases with no gene match: 13. CDR3 length: 16 residues. Germline V CDR1 and CDR2: SEHNR, FQNEAQ (reference sequence). The DNA for the CDR3 is TGTGCCAGCAGCTTTCTCCGCGACAGGGATGCGCACACCATATATTTT. This gives the protein CASSFLRDRDAHTIYF.

This chain uses TRBV5-1 with TRBJ1-4; D is uncertain. CDR1 is SGHRS, CDR2 YFSETQ, per germline. Trimming removed 3 bases from V and 4 bases from J, with 7 bases in between. The CDR3 is made up of 13 amino acids. For the CDR3, the DNA is TGCGCCAGCAGCTCCCAGAGTAATGAAAAACTGTTTTTT. It specifies CASSSQSNEKLFF.

This chain connects TRBV6-5 to TRBJ1-4; TRBD1 is a possible D gene (5 bases). CDR3 length: 15 residues. V lost 4 bases to trimming and J lost 1 base, with 10 bases between them. Germline V lookup: CDR1 MNHEY, CDR2 SVGAGI. The DNA of the CDR3 is TGTGCCAGCAGTTTTGGGGGGGGAACTAATGAAAAACTGTTTTTT. This codes for CASSFGGGTNEKLFF.

The chain joins TRBV12-3 or TRBV12-4 to TRBJ1-2; D not certain. The CDR3 is 11 amino acids. Trimming cost V 4 bases and J 3 bases, with 3 bases left between them. CDR3 in amino acids: CASSSDYGYTF. CDR3 bases: TGTGCCAGCAGTTCAGACTATGGCTACACCTTC.

The CDR3 loop reads CASSPIRGYGGYTF. For the CDR3, the DNA is TGTGCCAGCAGCCCGATCAGGGGCTACGGTGGCTACACCTTC. V and J are TRBV11-2 and TRBJ1-2, with D possibly matching TRBD1 (6 bases). This CDR3 spans 14 amino acids. With 5 bases removed from V and 7 bases from J, the gap between germline ends came to 17 bases. The V gene's germline CDR1 is SGHAT and CDR2 FQNNGV.

This chain joins TRBV5-1 and TRBJ2-5; D is unresolved. This CDR3 region has 13 residues. Germline V gene data show CDR1 as SGHRS and CDR2 as YFSETQ. V dropped 4 bases and J dropped 4 bases, with 11 bases sitting between them. CDR3 residues: CASSIGPSETQYF. Here the CDR3 DNA reads TGCGCCAGCAGCATCGGGCCTTCAGAGACCCAGTACTTC.

This sequence joins TRBV6-5 and TRBJ2-5; tentative D call: TRBD2 (6 bases). V lost 2 bases to trimming and J lost 4 bases, with 11 bases between them. The CDR3 runs 14 residues. Germline V gene sequence: CDR1 MNHEY, CDR2 SVGAGI. In DNA form, the CDR3 reads TGTGCCAGCAGTTACGCGGGGTTGGGAGAGACCCAGTACTTC. Protein: CASSYAGLGETQYF.

The chain couples TRBV2 to TRBJ2-7; D could derive from TRBD1 or TRBD2 (5 bases each). In germline, CDR1 is SNHLY, CDR2 FYNNEI. This CDR3 spans 15 amino acids. Trimming stripped 0 bases from V and 7 bases from J, with 16 bases between. The chain's CDR3 is CASSEARGSSSEQYF. Here the CDR3 DNA reads TGTGCCAGCAGTGAAGCGAGGGGCAGTTCAAGTGAGCAGTACTTC.

This clone came up once. The chain carries TRBV5-6 and TRBJ2-7; D is uncertain. Trimming removed 2 bases from V and 2 bases from J, with 8 bases in between. The CDR3 runs to 13 residues. Germline V lookup: CDR1 SGHDT, CDR2 YYEEEE. Here the CDR3 reads CASSLAVAYEQYF. CDR3 coding DNA: TGTGCCAGCAGCTTAGCCGTAGCCTACGAGCAGTACTTC.

The chain joins TRBV7-9 to TRBJ1-1; no clear D gene. V was trimmed by 7 bases and J by 1 base, leaving 10 bases between them. Germline V gene sequence: CDR1 SEHNR, CDR2 FQNEAQ (reference sequence). The CDR3 consists of 13 residues. The CDR3 here is CASIVGGNTEAFF. DNA for the CDR3: TGTGCCAGCATCGTGGGCGGGAACACTGAAGCTTTCTTT.